One T cell receptor beta chain is described in this entry. The target antigen is unknown. This sample was included in a study of blood T cells in healthy people across ages. This CDR3 has 15 amino acids. V was clipped by 4 bases and J by 7 bases; unmatched bases: 7. CDR1 MNHEY and CDR2 SVGAGI come from the germline V gene. A second about 7 to 12 cycle PCR used barcoded and J-beta primers. TCRdb reprocessed the 5' RACE reads via MiXCR and lists one record per CDR3 protein. The table shows 950,000 to 1,200,000 distinct CDR3 sequences, with around two fifths occurring only once. Study-level findings and limits: When one million T cells were used, diversity estimates were thought to be underestimates.

The V gene is TRBV6-5, the J gene TRBJ1-6; 7 bases are a match to TRBD1. Specimen: blood. This receptor was taken from a man between 18 and 29 years old in good health. The CDR3 nucleotides read TGTGCCAGCAGTTTTCGGACAGGAAGGAATTCACCCCTCCACTTT. Translating gives CASSFRTGRNSPLHF.